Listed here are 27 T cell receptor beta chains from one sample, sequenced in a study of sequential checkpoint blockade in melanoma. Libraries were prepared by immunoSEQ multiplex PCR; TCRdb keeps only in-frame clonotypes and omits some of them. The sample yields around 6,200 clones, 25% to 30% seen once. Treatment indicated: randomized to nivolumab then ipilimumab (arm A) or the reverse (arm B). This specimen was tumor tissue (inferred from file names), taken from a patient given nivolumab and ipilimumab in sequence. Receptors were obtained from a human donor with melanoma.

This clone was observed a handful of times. The DNA for the CDR3 is TGTGCCAGCAGTTACTGGGGACAGTTCAATGGCTACACCTTC. Its translation: CASSYWGQFNGYTF. J is TRBJ1-2 and V is TRBV6-8; 7 positions agree with TRBD1. With 1 base clipped from V and 6 bases from J, the junction kept 5 bases outside the gene matches. Germline assignment: CDR1 MNHGY and CDR2 SAAAGT. CDR3 length: 14 amino acids.

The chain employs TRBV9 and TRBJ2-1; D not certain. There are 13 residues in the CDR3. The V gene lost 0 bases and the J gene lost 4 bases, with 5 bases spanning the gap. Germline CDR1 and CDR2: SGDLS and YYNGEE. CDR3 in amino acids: CASSVDVYNEQFF. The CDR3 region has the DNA TGTGCCAGCAGCGTAGATGTTTACAATGAGCAGTTCTTC.

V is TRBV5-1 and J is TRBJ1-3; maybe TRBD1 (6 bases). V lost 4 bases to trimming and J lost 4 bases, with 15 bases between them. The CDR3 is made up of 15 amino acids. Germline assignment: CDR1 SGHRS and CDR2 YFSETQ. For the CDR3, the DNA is TGCGCCAGCAGCGGGCAGGGGATGAGAGGAAACACCATATATTTT. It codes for CASSGQGMRGNTIYF.

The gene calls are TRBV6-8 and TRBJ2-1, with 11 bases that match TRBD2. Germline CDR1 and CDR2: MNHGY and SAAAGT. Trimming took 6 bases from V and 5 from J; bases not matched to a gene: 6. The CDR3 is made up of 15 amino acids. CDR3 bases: TGTGCCAGCAGCCGACGACTAGCGGGAAACAATGAGCAGTTCTTC. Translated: CASSRRLAGNNEQFF.

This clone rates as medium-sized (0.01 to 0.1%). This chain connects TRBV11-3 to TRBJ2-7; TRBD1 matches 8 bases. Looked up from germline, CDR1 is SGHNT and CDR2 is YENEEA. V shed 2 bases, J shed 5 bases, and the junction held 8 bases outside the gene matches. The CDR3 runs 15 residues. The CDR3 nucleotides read TGTGCCAGCAGCTTAATTGTCAGGGGGCTAGACGAGCAGTACTTC. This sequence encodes CASSLIVRGLDEQYF.

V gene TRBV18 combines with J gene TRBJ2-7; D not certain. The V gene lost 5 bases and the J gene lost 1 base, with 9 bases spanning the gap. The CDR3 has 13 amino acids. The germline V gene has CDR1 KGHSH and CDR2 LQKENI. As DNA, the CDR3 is TGTGCCAGCTCATCTGGACCATCCTACGAGCAGTACTTC. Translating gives CASSSGPSYEQYF.

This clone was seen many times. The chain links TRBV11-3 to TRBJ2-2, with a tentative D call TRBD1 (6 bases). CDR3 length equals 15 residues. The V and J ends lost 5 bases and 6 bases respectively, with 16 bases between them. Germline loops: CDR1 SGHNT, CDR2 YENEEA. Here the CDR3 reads CASSPPRGWSGELFF. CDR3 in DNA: TGTGCCAGCAGCCCACCCAGGGGCTGGTCCGGGGAGCTGTTTTTT. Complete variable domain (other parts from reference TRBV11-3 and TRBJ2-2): EAGVVQSPRYKIIEKKQPVAFWCNPISGHNTLYWYLQNLGQGPELLIRYENEEAVDDSQLPKDRFSAERLKGVDSTLKIQPAELGDSAVYLCASSPPRGWSGELFFGEGSRLTVL.

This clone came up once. CDR3 coding DNA: TGTGCCAGCAGCCGCAATCCCCAGGGGGTTGGAGGTGGCTACACCTTC. Translation: CASSRNPQGVGGGYTF. The V call is TRBV25-1, the J call TRBJ1-2; 7 nucleotides line up with TRBD1. Germline V gene lookup returns CDR1 MGHDK and CDR2 SYGVNS. The CDR3 runs 16 residues. The J segment lost 7 bases and the V segment lost 6 bases, leaving 17 bases of the junction unmatched.

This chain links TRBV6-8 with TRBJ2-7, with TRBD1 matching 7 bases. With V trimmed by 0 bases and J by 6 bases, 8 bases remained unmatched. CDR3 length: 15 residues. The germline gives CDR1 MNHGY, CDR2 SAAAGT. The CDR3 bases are TGTGCCAGCAGTTACTCTAGGGGGCAGGGGCTCGAGCAGTACTTC. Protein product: CASSYSRGQGLEQYF.

In DNA form, the CDR3 reads TGTGCCAGTAAGACAGGGGGCGAGAACACCGGGGAGCTGTTTTTT. Its translation: CASKTGGENTGELFF. The chain recombines TRBV19 with TRBJ2-2; 10 bases fit TRBD1. This CDR3 is 15 amino acids long. The J segment lost 1 base and the V segment lost 7 bases, leaving 3 bases of the junction unmatched. CDR1 is LNHDA and CDR2 is SQIVND in the germline V gene (reference sequence).

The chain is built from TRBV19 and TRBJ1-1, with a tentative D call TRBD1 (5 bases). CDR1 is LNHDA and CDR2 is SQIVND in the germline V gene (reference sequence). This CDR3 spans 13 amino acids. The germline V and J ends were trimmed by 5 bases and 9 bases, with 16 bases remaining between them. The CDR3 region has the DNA TGTGCCAGTAGTTCGGACACCCGAACCCAAGCTTTCTTT. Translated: CASSSDTRTQAFF. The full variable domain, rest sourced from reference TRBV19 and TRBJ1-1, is DGGITQSPKYLFRKEGQNVTLSCEQNLNHDAMYWYRQDPGQGLRLIYYSQIVNDFQKGDIAEGYSVSREKKESFPLTVTSAQKNPTAFYLCASSSDTRTQAFFGQGTRLTVV.

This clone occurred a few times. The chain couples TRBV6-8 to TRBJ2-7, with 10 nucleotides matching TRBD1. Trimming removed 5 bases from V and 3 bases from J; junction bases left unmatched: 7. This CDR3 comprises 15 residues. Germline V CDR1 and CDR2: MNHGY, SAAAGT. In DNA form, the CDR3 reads TGTGCCAGCAGTGAGACAGGGGGCGCATTCTACGAGCAGTACTTC. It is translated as CASSETGGAFYEQYF.

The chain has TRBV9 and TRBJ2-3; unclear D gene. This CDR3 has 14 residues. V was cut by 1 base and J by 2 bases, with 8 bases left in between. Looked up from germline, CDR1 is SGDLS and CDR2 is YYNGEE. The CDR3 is CASSVSGITDTQYF. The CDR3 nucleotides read TGTGCCAGCAGCGTATCTGGGATCACAGATACGCAGTATTTT.

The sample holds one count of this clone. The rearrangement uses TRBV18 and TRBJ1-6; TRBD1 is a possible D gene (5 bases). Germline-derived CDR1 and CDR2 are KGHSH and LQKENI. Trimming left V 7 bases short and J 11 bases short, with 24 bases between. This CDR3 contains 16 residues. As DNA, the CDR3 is TGTGCCAGCTGCGACAACCCAGGACACAGCTCGACACCCCTCCACTTT. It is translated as CASCDNPGHSSTPLHF.

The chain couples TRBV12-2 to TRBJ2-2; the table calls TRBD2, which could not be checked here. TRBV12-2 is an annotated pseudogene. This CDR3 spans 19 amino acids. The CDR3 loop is CASRPRTSGRALNTGELFF. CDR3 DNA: TGTGCAAGTCGCCCTAGGACTAGCGGGAGGGCTCTGAACACCGGGGAGCTGTTTTTT.

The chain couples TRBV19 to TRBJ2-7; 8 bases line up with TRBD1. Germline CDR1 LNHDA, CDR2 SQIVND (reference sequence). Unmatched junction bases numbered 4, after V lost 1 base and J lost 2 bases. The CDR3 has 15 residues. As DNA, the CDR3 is TGTGCCAGTAGTATAGGTCAGGGGGCAGCCTACGAGCAGTACTTC. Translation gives CASSIGQGAAYEQYF.

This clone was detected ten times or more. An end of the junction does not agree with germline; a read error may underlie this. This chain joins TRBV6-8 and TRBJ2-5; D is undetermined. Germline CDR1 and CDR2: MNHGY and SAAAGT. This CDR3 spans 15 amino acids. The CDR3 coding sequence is TGTGCCATCAGTCGAACGGATAAGAAACAAGAGACCCAGTACTTC. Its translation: CAISRTDKKQETQYF.

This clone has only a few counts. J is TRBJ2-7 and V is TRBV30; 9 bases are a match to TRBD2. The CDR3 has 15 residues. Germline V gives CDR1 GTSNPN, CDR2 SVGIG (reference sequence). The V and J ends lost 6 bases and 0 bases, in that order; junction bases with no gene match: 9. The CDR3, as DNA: TGTGCCTGCCAAACTAGCGGGTGGGACTCCTACGAGCAGTACTTC. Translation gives CACQTSGWDSYEQYF.

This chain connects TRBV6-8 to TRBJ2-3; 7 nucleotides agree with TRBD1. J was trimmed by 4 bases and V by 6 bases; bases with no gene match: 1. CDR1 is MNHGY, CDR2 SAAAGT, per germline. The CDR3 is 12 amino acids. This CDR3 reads CASRGTADTQYF. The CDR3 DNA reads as TGTGCCAGCAGGGGGACAGCAGATACGCAGTATTTT.

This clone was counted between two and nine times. The CDR3 protein is CASSQGSLSDTQYF. CDR3 bases: TGCGCCAGCAGCCAGGGAAGCCTGTCAGATACGCAGTATTTT. The V gene is TRBV4-1, the J gene TRBJ2-3, with D unclear. The V end lost 3 bases, the J end lost 4 bases, and 11 bases lay between the germline ends. The CDR3 is 14 residues long. Germline loops: CDR1 MGHRA, CDR2 YSYEKL.

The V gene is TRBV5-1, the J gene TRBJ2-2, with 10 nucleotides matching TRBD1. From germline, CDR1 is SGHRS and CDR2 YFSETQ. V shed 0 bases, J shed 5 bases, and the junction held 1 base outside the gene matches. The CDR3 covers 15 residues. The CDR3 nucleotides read TGCGCCAGCAGCTTGGAGGGACAGGGGACCGGGGAGCTGTTTTTT. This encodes CASSLEGQGTGELFF.

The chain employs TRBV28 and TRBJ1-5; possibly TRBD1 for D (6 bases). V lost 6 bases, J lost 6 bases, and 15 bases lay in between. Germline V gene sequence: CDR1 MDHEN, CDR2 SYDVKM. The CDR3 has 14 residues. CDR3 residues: CASRRGGPGQPQHF. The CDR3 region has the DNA TGTGCCAGCAGGAGAGGGGGTCCGGGTCAGCCCCAGCATTTT.

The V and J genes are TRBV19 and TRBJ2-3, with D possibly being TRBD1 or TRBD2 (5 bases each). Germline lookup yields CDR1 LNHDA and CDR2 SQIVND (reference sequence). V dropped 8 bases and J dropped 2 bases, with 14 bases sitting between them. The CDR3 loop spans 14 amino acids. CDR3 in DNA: TGTGCCAGTGGTCGACAGAGGGCCACAGATACGCAGTATTTT. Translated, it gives CASGRQRATDTQYF.

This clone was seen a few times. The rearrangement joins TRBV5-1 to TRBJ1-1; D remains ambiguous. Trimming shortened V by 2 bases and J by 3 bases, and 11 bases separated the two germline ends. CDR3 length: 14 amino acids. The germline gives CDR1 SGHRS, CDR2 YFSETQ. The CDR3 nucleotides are TGCGCCAGCAGCTTTTCGGGCCACGACACTGAAGCTTTCTTT. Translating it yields CASSFSGHDTEAFF.

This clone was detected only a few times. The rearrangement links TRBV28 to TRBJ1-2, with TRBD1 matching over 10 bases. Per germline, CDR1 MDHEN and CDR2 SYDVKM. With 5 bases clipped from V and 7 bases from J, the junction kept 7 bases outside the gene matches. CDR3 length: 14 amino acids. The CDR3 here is CASSRDRGISGYTF. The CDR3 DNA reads TGTGCCAGCAGTCGGGACAGGGGAATTAGTGGCTACACCTTC.

The CDR3 reads CASSPRHSPGDTQYF. CDR3 in DNA: TGTGCCAGCAGCCCCCGGCACTCCCCTGGGGATACGCAGTATTTT. The chain employs TRBV6-8 and TRBJ2-3; D uncertain. V lost 6 bases to trimming and J lost 6 bases, with 19 bases between them. The CDR3 length is 15 residues. Germline V gene lookup returns CDR1 MNHGY and CDR2 SAAAGT.

The CDR3 DNA follows: TGTGCCAGCAGCCAGGGGGAAACTGGCCGGTACACTGAAGCTTTCTTT. Translated: CASSQGETGRYTEAFF. The chain combines TRBV11-3 with TRBJ1-1, with 7 nucleotides matching TRBD1. Germline V CDR1 and CDR2: SGHNT, YENEEA. The CDR3 spans 16 residues. J gave up 3 bases and V 5 bases, and 12 bases lay outside the gene matches.